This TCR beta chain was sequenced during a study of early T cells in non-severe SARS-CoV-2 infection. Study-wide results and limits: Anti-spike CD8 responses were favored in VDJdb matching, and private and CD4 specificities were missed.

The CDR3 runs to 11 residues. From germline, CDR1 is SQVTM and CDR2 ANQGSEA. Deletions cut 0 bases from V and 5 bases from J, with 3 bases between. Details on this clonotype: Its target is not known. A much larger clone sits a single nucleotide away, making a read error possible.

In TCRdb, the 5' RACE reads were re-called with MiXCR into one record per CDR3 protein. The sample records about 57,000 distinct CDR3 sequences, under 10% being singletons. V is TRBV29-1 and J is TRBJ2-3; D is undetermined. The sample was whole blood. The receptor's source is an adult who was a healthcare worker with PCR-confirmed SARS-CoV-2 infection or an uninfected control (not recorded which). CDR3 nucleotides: TGCAGCGTTGAAGATCTAGATACGCAGTATTTT. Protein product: CSVEDLDTQYF.